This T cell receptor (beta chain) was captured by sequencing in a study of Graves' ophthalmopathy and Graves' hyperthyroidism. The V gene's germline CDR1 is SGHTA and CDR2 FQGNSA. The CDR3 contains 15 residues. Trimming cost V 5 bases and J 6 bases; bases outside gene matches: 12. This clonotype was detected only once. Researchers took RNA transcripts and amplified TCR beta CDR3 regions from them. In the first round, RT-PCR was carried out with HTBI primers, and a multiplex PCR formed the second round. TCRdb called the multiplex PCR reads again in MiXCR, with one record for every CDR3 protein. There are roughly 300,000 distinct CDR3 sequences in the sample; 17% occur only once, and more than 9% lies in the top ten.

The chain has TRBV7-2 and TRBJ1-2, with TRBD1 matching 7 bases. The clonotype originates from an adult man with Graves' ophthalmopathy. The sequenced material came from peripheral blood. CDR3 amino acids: CASSGPDRKTNGYTF. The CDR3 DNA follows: TGTGCCAGCAGCGGGCCGGACAGGAAAACGAATGGCTACACCTTC. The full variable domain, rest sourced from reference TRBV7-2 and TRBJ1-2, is GAGVSQSPSNKVTEKGKDVELRCDPISGHTALYWYRQSLGQGLEFLIYFQGNSAPDKSGLPSDRFSAERTGGSVSTLTIQRTQQEDSAVYLCASSGPDRKTNGYTFGSGTRLTVV.